This is a list of T cell receptor beta chains from one sample in a study of T-cell reconstitution after alpha-beta-depleted transplantation in children. TCRdb fed the PCR reads into MiXCR, producing one record per CDR3 protein. The table has a few hundred thousand distinct CDR3 sequences, 10% seen once. The material was PBMCs from the stem cell graft donor, obtained from the stem cell graft. The receptors stem from a human donor who donated a stem cell graft to a child with acute lymphoblastic leukemia. CDR3s include the opening cysteine and the closing phenylalanine or tryptophan. The D gene is left open where the match is weak. For some rows the clone size is stated as once, few or many, or as a class when expanded; others skip it.

J,D,size,V,CDR3,DNA
TRBJ1-1,.,once,TRBV5-1,CTSSVVPSDTEAFF,TGCACCAGCAGCGTAGTCCCTTCGGATACTGAAGCTTTCTTT
TRBJ2-1,.,.,TRBV9,CASSVDSQYNEQFF,TGTGCCAGCAGCGTAGATTCCCAATACAATGAGCAGTTCTTC
TRBJ2-3,TRBD2,.,TRBV7-2,CAGREGDTQYF,TGTGCCGGGAGGGAGGGAGATACGCAGTATTTT
TRBJ1-2,.,few,TRBV7-2,CASSFGRADYGYTF,TGTGCCAGCAGCTTTGGCAGGGCGGACTATGGCTACACCTTC
TRBJ2-3,.,many,TRBV5-1,CASSPPDDRTDTQYF,TGCGCCAGCAGCCCGCCGGACGACCGTACAGATACGCAGTATTTT
TRBJ1-1,TRBD1,.,TRBV5-4,CASYDRAKGTEAFF,TGTGCCAGCTACGACAGGGCGAAAGGAACTGAAGCTTTCTTT
TRBJ1-2,.,.,TRBV29-1,CSVGRRLSYGYTF,TGCAGCGTTGGAAGGCGATTAAGCTATGGCTACACCTTC
TRBJ2-7,.,few,TRBV5-1,CASSFGGGSSYEQYF,TGCGCCAGCAGCTTCGGCGGAGGGAGCTCCTACGAGCAGTACTTC
TRBJ1-2,.,.,TRBV27,CASSFSGAVNYGYTF,TGTGCCAGCAGTTTTTCAGGGGCGGTTAACTATGGCTACACCTTC
TRBJ2-1,.,.,TRBV4-3,CASSLEQGYNEQFF,TGCGCCAGCAGCCTAGAACAGGGTTACAATGAGCAGTTCTTC
TRBJ2-2,.,few,TRBV5-1,CASRKDSAGELFF,TGCGCCAGCAGAAAAGACAGTGCCGGGGAGCTGTTTTTT
TRBJ2-2,TRBD2,few,TRBV10-3,CAISEWGGPNTGELFF,TGTGCCATCAGTGAGTGGGGGGGACCTAACACCGGGGAGCTGTTTTTT
TRBJ2-7,TRBD2,.,TRBV19,CASPRASGKRSYEQYF,TGTGCCAGTCCAAGGGCTAGCGGGAAACGCTCCTACGAGCAGTACTTC
TRBJ2-3,.,many,TRBV7-2,CASSSFLDTQYF,TGTGCCAGCAGCTCCTTCTTAGATACGCAGTATTTT
TRBJ1-3,.,few,TRBV5-1,CASSLDPGNTIYF,TGCGCCAGCAGCTTGGATCCTGGAAACACCATATATTTT
TRBJ1-2,TRBD1,many,TRBV7-9,CASSPRDRDYYGYTF,TGTGCCAGCAGCCCTCGGGACAGGGACTACTATGGCTACACCTTC
TRBJ2-1,TRBD2,few,TRBV12-3/TRBV12-4,CASRSSGGQFF,TGTGCCAGCAGATCTAGCGGCGGGCAGTTCTTC
TRBJ2-3,.,.,TRBV28,CASNEGPDTQYF,TGTGCCAGCAATGAGGGCCCAGATACGCAGTATTTT
TRBJ2-6,.,few,TRBV5-1,CASSSQQSSGANVLTF,TGCGCCAGCAGCTCCCAACAGAGCTCTGGGGCCAACGTCCTGACTTTC
TRBJ2-2,.,.,TRBV9,CASSVSVSGELFF,TGTGCCAGCAGCGTCTCAGTCTCCGGGGAGCTGTTTTTT
TRBJ2-7,TRBD1,.,TRBV7-9,CASSPRGQGDSYEQYF,TGTGCCAGCAGCCCTCGGGGACAGGGGGACTCCTACGAGCAGTACTTC
TRBJ2-5,.,few,TRBV20-1,CSPGRVGFPETQYF,TGCAGCCCCGGCAGGGTCGGGTTTCCAGAGACCCAGTACTTC
TRBJ1-5,.,many,TRBV5-1,CASSGATRF,TGCGCCAGCAGCGGGGCGACGCGTTTT
TRBJ2-7,.,.,TRBV5-1,CASSTGHSYEQYF,TGCGCCAGCAGCACCGGACACTCCTACGAGCAGTACTTC
TRBJ2-5,.,few,TRBV7-2,CASSSETQYF,TGTGCCAGCAGCTCAGAGACCCAGTACTTC
TRBJ2-1,TRBD2,.,TRBV10-3,CAISESAGTSGSPAYNEQFF,TGTGCCATCAGTGAGTCGGCGGGGACTAGCGGGAGTCCGGCCTACAATGAGCAGTTCTTC
TRBJ1-1,.,few,TRBV19,CASSPRAGGEAFF,TGTGCCAGTAGTCCCCGAGCTGGAGGAGAAGCTTTCTTT
TRBJ1-4,.,.,TRBV7-2,CASTVRGANEKLFF,TGTGCCAGCACTGTACGGGGGGCTAATGAAAAACTGTTTTTT
TRBJ1-5,TRBD1,many,TRBV28,CASSSTPDRGPQPQHF,TGTGCCAGCAGTTCCACACCAGACAGGGGGCCTCAGCCCCAGCATTTT
TRBJ2-1,.,.,TRBV18,CASSRGGIAYNEQFF,TGTGCCAGCTCCCGAGGGGGTATTGCTTACAATGAGCAGTTCTTC
TRBJ2-1,TRBD2,.,TRBV2,CASMRVAGENEQFF,TGTGCCAGCATGAGGGTAGCGGGAGAGAATGAGCAGTTCTTC
TRBJ1-6,TRBD1,.,TRBV29-1,CSARYRGESYNSPLHF,TGCAGCGCTCGATACAGGGGGGAGTCCTATAATTCACCCCTCCACTTT
TRBJ2-3,.,many,TRBV15,CATSRSLADTQYF,TGTGCCACCAGCAGATCCTTAGCAGATACGCAGTATTTT
TRBJ2-1,TRBD2,.,TRBV29-1,CSVATSGRGNEQFF,TGCAGCGTGGCGACTAGCGGGAGAGGGAATGAGCAGTTCTTC
TRBJ2-7,.,few,TRBV6-1,CASSPEQVPYEQYF,TGTGCCAGCAGCCCTGAACAGGTTCCCTACGAGCAGTACTTC
TRBJ1-5,.,.,TRBV10-3,CAISPSTLSNQPQHF,TGTGCCATCAGTCCCTCGACACTTAGCAATCAGCCCCAGCATTTT
TRBJ2-7,TRBD2,few,TRBV12-3/TRBV12-4,CASRGLAGISYEQYF,TGTGCCAGCAGAGGACTAGCGGGCATCTCCTACGAGCAGTACTTC
TRBJ2-5,.,few,TRBV5-1,CASSLGSESGETQYF,TGCGCCAGCAGCTTGGGGTCTGAGTCGGGTGAGACCCAGTACTTC
TRBJ1-6,.,.,TRBV6-2/TRBV6-3,CASSSVTANSPLHF,TGTGCCAGCAGTTCGGTGACAGCTAATTCACCCCTCCACTTT
TRBJ1-1,.,.,TRBV5-1,CASSLGAVTEAFF,TGCGCCAGCAGCTTAGGGGCGGTCACTGAAGCTTTCTTT
TRBJ2-1,.,few,TRBV7-2,CASSLVSGANYNEQFF,TGTGCCAGCAGCTTAGTGTCAGGGGCCAACTACAATGAGCAGTTCTTC
TRBJ2-5,TRBD2,few,TRBV6-2/TRBV6-3,CASSYGREALKETQYF,TGTGCCAGCAGTTACGGGCGGGAGGCTTTGAAGGAGACCCAGTACTTC
TRBJ2-3,.,many,TRBV7-2,CASSLVTTDTQYF,TGTGCCAGCAGCTTAGTAACGACAGATACGCAGTATTTT
TRBJ1-6,.,.,TRBV20-1,CSARDFRQGLSYNSPLHF,TGCAGTGCTAGAGATTTTAGGCAGGGACTCTCCTATAATTCACCCCTCCACTTT
TRBJ2-7,.,.,TRBV5-1,CASSSTGTQIYEQYF,TGCGCCAGCAGTTCTACCGGGACACAAATCTACGAGCAGTACTTC
TRBJ2-1,.,few,TRBV7-2,CASSSYYNEQFF,TGTGCCAGCAGCTCATACTACAATGAGCAGTTCTTC
TRBJ1-1,.,many,TRBV7-2,CASSFGAAYTEAFF,TGTGCCAGCAGCTTCGGGGCGGCCTACACTGAAGCTTTCTTT
TRBJ2-1,.,.,TRBV19,CASSAPQKFF,TGTGCCAGTAGTGCTCCCCAGAAGTTCTTC